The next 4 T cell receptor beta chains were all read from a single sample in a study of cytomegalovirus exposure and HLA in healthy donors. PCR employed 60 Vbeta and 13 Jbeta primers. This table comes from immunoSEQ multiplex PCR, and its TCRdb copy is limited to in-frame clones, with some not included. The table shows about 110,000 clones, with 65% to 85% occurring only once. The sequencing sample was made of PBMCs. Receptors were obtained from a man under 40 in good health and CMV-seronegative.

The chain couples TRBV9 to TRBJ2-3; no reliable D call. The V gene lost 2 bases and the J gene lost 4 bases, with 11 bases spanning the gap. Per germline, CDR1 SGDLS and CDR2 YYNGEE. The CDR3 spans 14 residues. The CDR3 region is CASSVSPGPDTQYF. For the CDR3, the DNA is TGTGCCAGCAGCGTTTCCCCAGGTCCAGATACGCAGTATTTT.

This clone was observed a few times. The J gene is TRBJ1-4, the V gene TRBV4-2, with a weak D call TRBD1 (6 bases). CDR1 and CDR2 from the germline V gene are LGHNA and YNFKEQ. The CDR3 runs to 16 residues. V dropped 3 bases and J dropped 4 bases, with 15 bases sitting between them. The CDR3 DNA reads TGTGCCAGCAGCCACCAAGACAGGCATAATAATGAAAAACTGTTTTTT. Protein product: CASSHQDRHNNEKLFF.

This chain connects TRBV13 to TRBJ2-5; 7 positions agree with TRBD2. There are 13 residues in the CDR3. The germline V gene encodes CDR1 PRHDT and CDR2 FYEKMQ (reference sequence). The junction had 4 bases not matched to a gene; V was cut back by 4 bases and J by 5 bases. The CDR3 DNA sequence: TGTGCCAGCAGCTACCCGCGGGGGGAGACCCAGTACTTC. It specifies CASSYPRGETQYF.

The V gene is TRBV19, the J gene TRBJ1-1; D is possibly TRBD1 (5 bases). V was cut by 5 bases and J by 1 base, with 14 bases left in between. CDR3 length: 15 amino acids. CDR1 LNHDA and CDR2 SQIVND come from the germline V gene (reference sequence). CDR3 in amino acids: CASSPRGGGNTEAFF. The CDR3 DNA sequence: TGTGCCAGTAGTCCCCGTGGGGGGGGGAACACTGAAGCTTTCTTT.